This is a list of T cell receptor beta chains from one sample in a study of regulatory T cells in long-lasting Graves disease. TCRdb re-derived calls from the multiplex PCR reads in MiXCR, one entry per CDR3 protein. The sample lists about 310,000 distinct CDR3 sequences, roughly 21% occurring once. The specimen comprised peripheral blood mononuclear cells (PBMCs), sampled when the disease was refractory, from a patient treated with antithyroid drugs. The receptors originated from a female donor with Graves disease. The CDR3 runs from the conserved cysteine through the conserved F or W. The D gene is left open where the match is weak. Rows may omit the clone size; those that give it use once, few, many or a size class.

v_gene	j_gene	d_gene	abundance	CDR3aa	CDR3nt
TRBV4-1	TRBJ1-1	.	few	CASSQYGTEAFF	TGCGCCAGCAGCCAATACGGGACTGAAGCTTTCTTT
TRBV6-1	TRBJ2-3	.	.	CASGASLNRDTQYF	TGTGCCAGCGGGGCCTCCTTGAATAGAGATACGCAGTATTTT
TRBV28	TRBJ1-1	TRBD1	many	CASSPYRGQEAFF	TGTGCCAGCAGTCCTTACCGGGGACAGGAAGCTTTCTTT
TRBV6-5	TRBJ2-1	.	.	CASSYTNEQFF	TGTGCCAGCAGTTATACTAATGAGCAGTTCTTC
TRBV20-1	TRBJ2-2	.	.	CSARQGTNTGELFF	TGCAGTGCTAGACAGGGCACGAACACCGGGGAGCTGTTTTTT
TRBV5-1	TRBJ2-2	.	few	CASRLSTGQNTGELFF	TGCGCCAGCAGACTTTCGACAGGACAGAACACCGGGGAGCTGTTTTTT
TRBV5-6	TRBJ1-1	.	few	CASSFNTGMNTEAFF	TGTGCCAGCAGCTTCAATACAGGGATGAACACTGAAGCTTTCTTT
TRBV11-2	TRBJ1-1	.	many	CASSLGGGGGEAFF	TGTGCCAGCAGCTTAGGGGGGGGGGGCGGTGAAGCTTTCTTT
TRBV28	TRBJ2-1	.	many	CASSLLEAGSYNEQFF	TGTGCCAGCAGTTTGCTGGAGGCGGGGTCCTACAATGAGCAGTTCTTC
TRBV7-9	TRBJ2-5	.	many	CASSFHGETQYF	TGTGCCAGCAGCTTCCACGGCGAGACCCAGTACTTC
TRBV27	TRBJ2-5	.	many	CASRLRWGALGETQYF	TGTGCCAGCAGGTTAAGATGGGGGGCTCTGGGGGAGACCCAGTACTTC
TRBV20-1	TRBJ2-7	TRBD2	few	CSARTSGRGNEQYF	TGCAGTGCTAGGACTAGCGGGAGAGGCAACGAGCAGTACTTC
TRBV20-1	TRBJ2-4	.	.	CSARGTVVAKNIQYF	TGCAGTGCTAGAGGGACAGTCGTAGCCAAAAACATTCAGTACTTC
TRBV19	TRBJ1-1	.	.	CASRGFGRLVEVFF	TGTGCCAGTAGGGGCTTCGGACGACTCGTCGAAGTTTTCTTT
TRBV30	TRBJ1-1	.	many	CAWDRGSTEAFF	TGTGCCTGGGACCGGGGGTCCACTGAAGCTTTCTTT
TRBV5-1	TRBJ2-7	.	few	CASSLAGTNYEQYF	TGCGCCAGCAGCTTGGCCGGGACCAACTACGAGCAGTACTTC
TRBV19	TRBJ2-6	.	few	CASSTAYGANVLTF	TGTGCCAGTAGTACCGCTTATGGGGCCAACGTCCTGACTTTC
TRBV20-1	TRBJ2-5	TRBD2	.	CSARDSREGGETQYF	TGCAGTGCTAGAGATTCGCGGGAGGGTGGAGAGACCCAGTACTTC
TRBV6-2/TRBV6-3	TRBJ1-3	.	.	CASSYGPFSGNTIYF	TGTGCCAGCAGTTACGGGCCGTTCTCTGGAAACACCATATATTTT
TRBV11-3	TRBJ2-5	.	.	CASSLWGGNQETQYF	TGTGCCAGCAGTTTATGGGGGGGCAACCAAGAGACCCAGTACTTC
TRBV3-2	TRBJ1-5	.	few	CASSQVEQRTLRARQPQHF	TGTGCCAGCAGCCAAGTCGAACAGCGGACGTTACGGGCTCGTCAGCCCCAGCATTTT
TRBV2	TRBJ2-4	.	many	CASSTGLTAKNIQYF	TGTGCCAGCAGTACGGGACTCACAGCCAAAAACATTCAGTACTTC
TRBV19	TRBJ2-5	.	.	CATGGQLQETQYF	TGTGCCACCGGGGGACAGCTACAAGAGACCCAGTACTTC
TRBV15	TRBJ1-3	TRBD1	few	CATSRDRGSDTIYF	TGTGCCACCAGTCGGGACAGGGGCTCAGACACCATATATTTT
TRBV10-3	TRBJ2-7	.	many	CAISGSYEQYF	TGTGCCATCAGTGGGAGCTACGAGCAGTACTTC
TRBV28	TRBJ2-5	.	many	CASSQRGTGWSQYF	TGTGCCAGCAGTCAACGGGGAACTGGGTGGAGCCAGTACTTC
TRBV7-8	TRBJ2-7	TRBD2	many	CASSLSAGAYEQYF	TGTGCCAGCAGCTTATCGGCGGGAGCGTATGAGCAGTACTTC
TRBV6-2/TRBV6-3	TRBJ2-7	TRBD1	few	CASRQGAPYEQYF	TGTGCAAGCAGGCAGGGGGCTCCCTACGAGCAGTACTTC
TRBV5-5	TRBJ2-5	.	.	CASSTNREETQYF	TGTGCCAGCAGCACCAACAGGGAAGAGACCCAGTACTTC
TRBV4-3	TRBJ2-7	TRBD2	few	CASSQDQTSGFYEQYF	TGCGCCAGCAGCCAAGATCAGACTAGCGGGTTCTACGAGCAGTACTTC
TRBV7-2	TRBJ2-5	TRBD2	many	CASSLALAGGRETQYF	TGTGCCAGCAGCTTAGCCCTAGCGGGAGGTAGGGAGACCCAGTACTTC
TRBV20-1	TRBJ2-5	TRBD2	few	CSATSGRGPETQYF	TGCAGTGCCACTAGCGGGAGGGGTCCCGAGACCCAGTACTTC
TRBV28	TRBJ2-4	TRBD1	.	CASSSRTGAPIQYF	TGTGCCAGCAGTTCCAGGACAGGGGCCCCCATTCAGTACTTC
TRBV6-5	TRBJ1-4	TRBD1	.	CASSYGQGTEKLFF	TGTGCCAGCAGTTACGGACAGGGAACGGAAAAACTGTTTTTT
TRBV7-8	TRBJ2-7	.	few	CASSPWDEQYF	TGTGCCAGCAGCCCATGGGACGAGCAGTACTTC
TRBV20-1	TRBJ1-4	TRBD1	many	CSAPGTAEKLFF	TGCAGTGCTCCCGGGACAGCTGAAAAACTGTTTTTT
TRBV28	TRBJ1-4	.	many	CASSAAVGGEKLFF	TGTGCCAGCAGTGCTGCGGTGGGGGGCGAAAAACTGTTTTTT
TRBV7-9	TRBJ2-5	TRBD1	.	CASSPSQGAGETQYF	TGCGCCAGCAGCCCATCACAGGGGGCCGGGGAGACCCAGTACTTC
TRBV7-9	TRBJ1-1	.	.	CASSLEGRGEAFF	TGTGCCAGCAGCTTAGAAGGCCGCGGTGAAGCTTTCTTT